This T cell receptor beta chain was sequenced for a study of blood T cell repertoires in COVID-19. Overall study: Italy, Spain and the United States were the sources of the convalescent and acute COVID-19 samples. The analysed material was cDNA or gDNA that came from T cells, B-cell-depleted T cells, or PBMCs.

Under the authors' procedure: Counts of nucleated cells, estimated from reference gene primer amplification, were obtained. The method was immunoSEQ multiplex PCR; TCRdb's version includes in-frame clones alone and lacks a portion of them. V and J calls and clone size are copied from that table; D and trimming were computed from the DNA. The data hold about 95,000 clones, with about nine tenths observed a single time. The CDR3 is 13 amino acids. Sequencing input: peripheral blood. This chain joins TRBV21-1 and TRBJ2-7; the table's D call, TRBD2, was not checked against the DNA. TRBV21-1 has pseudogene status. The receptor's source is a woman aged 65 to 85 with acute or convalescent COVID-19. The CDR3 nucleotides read TGTGCCAGCAGCGGCCCGGGGAGGGTCGGGCAGTACGTC. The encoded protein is CASSGPGRVGQYV.